This TCR beta chain was sequenced for a study of blood T cell repertoires in COVID-19. On the study more broadly: COVID-19 samples, acute and convalescent, were from the United States, Italy and Spain. The analysed material was cDNA or gDNA that came from T cells, B-cell-depleted T cells, or PBMCs.

V was cut by 6 bases and J by 4 bases, with 13 bases left in between. The CDR3 length is 14 residues. Germline lookup yields CDR1 SGHTA and CDR2 FQGNSA. In this sample, this clone turned up once. Other DNA sequences in this sample translate to the same CDR3. The data were produced by immunoSEQ multiplex PCR, yet TCRdb's version contains in-frame clones alone and is incomplete. This table holds some 83,000 clones, around 83% found once. This receptor was taken from a man aged 50 to 60 with acute or convalescent COVID-19. Sequenced: peripheral blood. The gene calls are TRBV7-2 and TRBJ2-1, with D unresolved. The DNA for the CDR3 is TGTGCCAGCAGGCCCGGGTTCTCATACAATGAGCAGTTCTTC. Its protein product is CASRPGFSYNEQFF.